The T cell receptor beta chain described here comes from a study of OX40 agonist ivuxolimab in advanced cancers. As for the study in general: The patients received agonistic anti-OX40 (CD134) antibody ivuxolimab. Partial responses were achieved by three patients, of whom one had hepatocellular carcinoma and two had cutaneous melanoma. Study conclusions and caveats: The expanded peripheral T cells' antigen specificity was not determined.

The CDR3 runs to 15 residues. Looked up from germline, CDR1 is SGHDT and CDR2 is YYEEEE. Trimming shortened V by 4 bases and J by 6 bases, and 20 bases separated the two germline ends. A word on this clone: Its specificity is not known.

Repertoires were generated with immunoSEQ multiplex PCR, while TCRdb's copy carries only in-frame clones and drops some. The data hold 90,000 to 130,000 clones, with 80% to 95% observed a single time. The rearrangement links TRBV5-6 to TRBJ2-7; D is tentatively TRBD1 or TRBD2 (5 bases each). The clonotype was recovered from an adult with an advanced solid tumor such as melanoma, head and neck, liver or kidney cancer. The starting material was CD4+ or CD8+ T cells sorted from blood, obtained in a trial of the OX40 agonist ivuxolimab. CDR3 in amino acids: CASSLRDAGAGEQYF. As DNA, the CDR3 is TGTGCCAGCAGCCTCCGGGACGCCGGGGCCGGCGAGCAGTACTTC.